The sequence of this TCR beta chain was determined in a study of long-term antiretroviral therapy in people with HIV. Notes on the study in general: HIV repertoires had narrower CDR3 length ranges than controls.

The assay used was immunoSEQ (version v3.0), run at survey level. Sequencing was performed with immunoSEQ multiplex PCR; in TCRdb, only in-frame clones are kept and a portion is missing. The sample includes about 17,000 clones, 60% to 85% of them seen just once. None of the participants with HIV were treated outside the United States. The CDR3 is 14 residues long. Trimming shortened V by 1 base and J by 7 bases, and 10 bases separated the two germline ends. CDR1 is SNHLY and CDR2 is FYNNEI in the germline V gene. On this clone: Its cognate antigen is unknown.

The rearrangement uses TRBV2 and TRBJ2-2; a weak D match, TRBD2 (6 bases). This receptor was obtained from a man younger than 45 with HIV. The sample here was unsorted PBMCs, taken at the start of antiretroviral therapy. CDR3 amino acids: CASSEVRGLGELFF. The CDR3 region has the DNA TGTGCCAGCAGTGAAGTTAGGGGACTCGGGGAGCTGTTTTTT.